A single sample is the source of the 8 T cell receptor beta chains below, sequenced in a study of T-cell memory formation after mild COVID-19. One entry per CDR3 protein results from TCRdb running MiXCR on the 5' RACE reads. Of 350,000 to 450,000 distinct CDR3 sequences listed, 13% to 15% were seen once; the top ten hold roughly 22%. Sequenced sample: PBMCs or a T cell subset sorted from them (not recorded which). Receptors were obtained from a man aged 18-30 years who had mild COVID-19 (a few samples of this study predate the infection). Cell type and time point are not known.

This clonotype was recorded a few times. The gene calls are TRBV10-3 and TRBJ1-2; TRBD1 is a possible D gene (5 bases). Germline V CDR1 and CDR2: ENHRY, SYGVKD. This CDR3 has 12 amino acids. The V end was cut by 2 bases, the J end by 4 bases, with 5 bases between. CDR3 loop: CAISEQGYGYTF. As DNA, the CDR3 is TGTGCCATCAGTGAGCAGGGCTATGGCTACACCTTC.

This clonotype has a count of ten or more. This chain joins TRBV12-3 or TRBV12-4 and TRBJ2-2; 7 bases are a match to TRBD2. Trimming took 8 bases from V and 5 from J; bases not matched to a gene: 8. CDR3 length: 14 amino acids. The CDR3 DNA follows: TGTGCCAGCGCCTTGGGGGGGTATACCGGGGAGCTGTTTTTT. The encoded protein is CASALGGYTGELFF.

This chain uses TRBV7-8 with TRBJ1-4, with 9 positions matching TRBD1. The length of the CDR3 is 15 residues. Germline lookup yields CDR1 SGHVS and CDR2 FQNEAQ. The V gene end was trimmed by 5 bases and the J gene end by 8 bases; junction bases not matched to a gene: 9. This chain's CDR3 is CASSPRGQGPEKLFF. The CDR3 bases are TGTGCCAGCAGCCCAAGGGGACAGGGCCCCGAAAAACTGTTTTTT.

At least ten counts were recorded for this clonotype. This rearrangement joins TRBV4-3 to TRBJ1-4; the D is unclear. This CDR3 is 15 amino acids long. The V end lost 0 bases, the J end lost 5 bases, and 10 bases lay between the germline ends. Per the germline V gene, CDR1 is LGHNA and CDR2 is YSLEER. CDR3 sequence: CASSQDISSNEKLFF. Here the CDR3 DNA reads TGCGCCAGCAGCCAAGATATCAGTAGCAATGAAAAACTGTTTTTT.

Comments on this clonotype: Possible read error: a much larger clone is one base away. CDR3 sequence: CASGRPSQKTQYF. The CDR3 region has the DNA TGTGCCAGCGGAAGGCCCAGCCAAAAGACCCAGTACTTC. V is TRBV2 and J is TRBJ2-5, with D uncertain. This CDR3 contains 13 residues. Germline loops: CDR1 SNHLY, CDR2 FYNNEI.

The table lists this clonotype with a few counts. The chain links TRBV7-8 to TRBJ2-5; either TRBD1 or TRBD2 may fit D (5 bases each). Per the germline V gene, CDR1 is SGHVS and CDR2 is FQNEAQ. The CDR3 sequence is 14 residues long. Trimming cost V 1 base and J 5 bases, with 11 bases left between them. DNA of the CDR3: TGTGCCAGCAGCTTAGGGGGCGGGTTGGAGACCCAGTACTTC. It specifies CASSLGGGLETQYF.

This clonotype showed up just a few times. The chain couples TRBV20-1 to TRBJ1-3; no reliable D call. Germline CDR1 reads DFQATT; CDR2 reads SNEGSKA (reference sequence). This CDR3 has 14 residues. Trimming removed 3 bases from V and 1 base from J, with 10 bases in between. CDR3 bases: TGCAGTGCTAGCGACCCTCATTCTGGAAACACCATATATTTT. Translating gives CSASDPHSGNTIYF.

This clonotype was seen only a few times. V and J are TRBV4-1 and TRBJ2-3, with D perhaps TRBD2 (5 bases). V was shortened by 3 bases and J by 6 bases, with 13 bases between the two germline ends. Looked up from germline, CDR1 is MGHRA and CDR2 is YSYEKL. The CDR3 extends over 14 amino acids. The CDR3 DNA reads TGCGCCAGCAGCCAGGAAGCGGCCTCCGATACGCAGTATTTT. Translating gives CASSQEAASDTQYF.